This T cell receptor beta chain emerged from a study of cytomegalovirus exposure and HLA in healthy donors. The PCR was carried out with 60 Vbeta primers and 13 Jbeta primers. Method: immunoSEQ multiplex PCR; TCRdb's copy keeps in-frame clones and lacks some. The sample has roughly 170,000 clones, around four fifths seen once. Findings of the study overall: After further analysis at a later stage, roughly 15,000 TCR beta sequences were associated with HLA alleles at 0.05 false discovery rate. Among CMV-associated TCR beta chains, most appeared HLA-restricted in a later analysis.

As regards this clone: Its antigen is undetermined.

The germline CDR1 and CDR2 sequences are MNHNY and SVGAGI (reference sequence). Between the trimmed V and J ends, which lost 3 bases and 2 bases, there was a span of 11 bases. The CDR3 runs 14 residues. This TCR came from a young man in good health and CMV-seronegative. V is TRBV6-6 and J is TRBJ2-7; the D is unclear. The sequenced sample consisted of PBMCs. The CDR3 reads CASSYEPLTYEQYF. CDR3 nucleotide sequence: TGTGCCAGCAGTTATGAACCCCTAACCTACGAGCAGTACTTC.